Presented here are 9 T cell receptor beta chains from one specimen sequenced in a study of blood T cell repertoires in COVID-19. The data were produced by immunoSEQ multiplex PCR, yet TCRdb's version contains in-frame clones alone and is incomplete. The table shows 210,000 or so clones, with 85% occurring only once. Material for sequencing was peripheral blood. These receptors came from a man in his fifties or sixties with COVID-19, enrolled during active disease.

The rearrangement links TRBV6-2 or TRBV6-3 to TRBJ2-3; 7 bases are shared with TRBD2. The germline V gene has CDR1 MNHEY and CDR2 SVGEGT. Unmatched junction bases numbered 8, after V lost 4 bases and J lost 1 base. This CDR3 is 16 amino acids long. The DNA of the CDR3 is TGTGCCAGCAGTTCCCCGGGGGGAAGAGGCACAGATACGCAGTATTTT. It specifies CASSSPGGRGTDTQYF.

V and J are TRBV2 and TRBJ2-2; D might be TRBD2 (5 bases). Trimming removed 0 bases from V and 1 base from J, with 9 bases in between. The V gene's germline CDR1 is SNHLY and CDR2 FYNNEI. CDR3 length equals 16 residues. CDR3 protein: CASSEALGRNTGELFF. CDR3 DNA: TGTGCCAGCAGTGAAGCGCTGGGGAGGAACACCGGGGAGCTGTTTTTT.

V and J are TRBV23-1 and TRBJ1-1, with 7 bases lining up with TRBD1. TRBV23-1 is an ORF, with its function uncertain. V shed 8 bases and J 10 bases; nucleotides not matched to a gene: 28. The CDR3 sequence is 18 residues long. The CDR3 is CASHGGGPQDRILIVAFF. Here the CDR3 DNA reads TGCGCCAGCCACGGAGGGGGACCCCAGGACAGGATCCTAATTGTAGCTTTCTTT.

V and J are TRBV6-5 and TRBJ2-7; 10 bases are shared with TRBD1. CDR1 is MNHEY and CDR2 is SVGAGI in the germline V gene. The CDR3 covers 13 residues. V trimming: 10 bases; J trimming: 3 bases; junction bases outside the gene matches: 6. CDR3 sequence reads: CATRQGADYEQYF. The DNA for the CDR3 is TGTGCCACCAGACAGGGGGCAGACTACGAGCAGTACTTC.

The V gene is TRBV4-2, the J gene TRBJ1-1; D unresolved. Deletions cut 0 bases from V and 4 bases from J, with 9 bases between. The CDR3 has 14 residues. The V gene's germline CDR1 is LGHNA and CDR2 YNFKEQ. The CDR3 DNA reads as TGTGCCAGCAGCCAAGATCGAGTCTTCACTGAAGCTTTCTTT. The encoded protein is CASSQDRVFTEAFF.

The V gene is TRBV30, the J gene TRBJ2-3, with 9 bases lining up with TRBD2. The CDR3 sequence is 13 residues long. Germline CDR1 and CDR2: GTSNPN and SVGIG (reference sequence). J was trimmed by 4 bases and V by 4 bases; bases with no gene match: 3. The CDR3 is CAWTRGGSDTQYF. The CDR3 nucleotides are TGTGCCTGGACGCGGGGGGGATCAGATACGCAGTATTTT.

The genes are TRBV3-1 (or the pseudogene TRBV3-2) and TRBJ2-3, with 14 bases that match TRBD2. CDR1 and CDR2 (germline): LGHDT, YNNKEL (reference sequence). The length of the CDR3 is 19 residues. Trimming cost V 0 bases and J 0 bases; bases outside gene matches: 5. CDR3 in amino acids: CASSQEGTSGGTSTDTQYF. In DNA form, the CDR3 reads TGTGCCAGCAGCCAAGAGGGGACTAGCGGGGGTACAAGCACAGATACGCAGTATTTT.

The chain is built from TRBV27 and TRBJ1-5; D ambiguous. This CDR3 contains 16 residues. V lost 0 bases and J lost 0, with 9 bases in between. Germline V gives CDR1 MNHEY, CDR2 SMNVEV (reference sequence). The CDR3 reads CASSLSTHFSNQPQHF. CDR3 nucleotides: TGTGCCAGCAGTTTATCAACCCACTTTAGCAATCAGCCCCAGCATTTT.

This chain links TRBV7-2 with TRBJ1-2; TRBD1 aligns across 10 bases. J was trimmed by 4 bases and V by 5 bases; bases with no gene match: 7. The CDR3 contains 15 residues. CDR1 is SGHTA, CDR2 FQGNSA, per germline. Here the CDR3 reads CASSLDRGRGYGYTF. CDR3 in DNA: TGTGCCAGCAGCCTTGACAGGGGGCGCGGCTATGGCTACACCTTC. Full variable domain (missing parts from reference TRBV7-2 and TRBJ1-2): GAGVSQSPSNKVTEKGKDVELRCDPISGHTALYWYRQSLGQGLEFLIYFQGNSAPDKSGLPSDRFSAERTGGSVSTLTIQRTQQEDSAVYLCASSLDRGRGYGYTFGSGTRLTVV.